This T cell receptor (beta chain) stems from a study of T cells in Graves' hyperthyroidism and ophthalmopathy. Overall study results and limits: Clonotypes that were expanded in thyroid above 0.001 mostly appeared in blood too. Stable hyperthyroidism was told apart from ophthalmopathy by a model built on 13 V-J features.

Concerning this clonotype: What it binds is unknown.

It was RNA transcripts that yielded the amplified TCR beta CDR3 regions. RT-PCR in the first round (using the HTBI primer set) targeted the TCR CDR3. In TCRdb, the multiplex PCR reads were re-called with MiXCR into one record per CDR3 protein. Of roughly 740,000 distinct CDR3 sequences in the sample, 15% to 20% are singletons; the top ten hold around 7.7%. V was cut by 5 bases and J by 6 bases, with 13 bases left in between. The CDR3 runs to 14 residues. CDR1 and CDR2 (germline): MNHEY, SVGEGT. The sequenced sample was blood. This TCR derives from a man between 18 and 35 years old with Graves' hyperthyroidism. The chain is built from TRBV6-2 or TRBV6-3 and TRBJ1-4, with D possibly TRBD1 on 6 matching bases. CDR3 DNA: TGTGCCAGCAGTGCCCCAGGGGTCGATGAAAAACTGTTTTTT. This translates into CASSAPGVDEKLFF.